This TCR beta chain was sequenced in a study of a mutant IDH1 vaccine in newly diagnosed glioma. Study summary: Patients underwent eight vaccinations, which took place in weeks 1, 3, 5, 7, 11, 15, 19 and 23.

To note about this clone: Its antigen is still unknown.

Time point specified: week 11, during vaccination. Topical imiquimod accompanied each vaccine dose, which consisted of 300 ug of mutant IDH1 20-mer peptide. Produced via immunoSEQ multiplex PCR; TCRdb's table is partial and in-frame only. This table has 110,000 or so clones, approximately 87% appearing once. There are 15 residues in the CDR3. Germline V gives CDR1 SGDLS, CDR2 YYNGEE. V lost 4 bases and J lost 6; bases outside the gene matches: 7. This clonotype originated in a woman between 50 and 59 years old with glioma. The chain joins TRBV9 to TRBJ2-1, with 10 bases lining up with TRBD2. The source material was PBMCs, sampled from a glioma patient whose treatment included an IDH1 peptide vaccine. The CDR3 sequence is CASSLSSGRANEQFF. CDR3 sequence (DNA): TGTGCCAGCAGCCTGTCCAGCGGGAGGGCCAATGAGCAGTTCTTC.